The 17 T cell receptor beta chains below were found in one sample sequenced in a study of siplizumab effects on memory and regulatory T cells (dated by TCRdb to the late 2010s). Cells from the mixed lymphocyte reactions were cocultured for approximately 6 days at 37 degrees C. Their antigens are not known. Library prep was done by the immunoSEQ multiplex PCR assay. TCRdb limited this immuneACCESS table to in-frame rearrangements with V and J called. A share of clones is missing; checked studies link under half to unresolved V genes, and the rest is unexplained. This sample holds 15,000 to 20,000 clones; roughly two fifths were observed only once. The ten largest clonotypes hold under 7% of the sample. Source material: CFSE-low (dividing) CD4+ T cells sorted from an allogeneic mixed lymphocyte reaction. Every receptor here comes from a human donor in good health; the cells came from an allogeneic mixed lymphocyte reaction. Some clones in this sample may be carry-over from other donors' samples.

V and J are TRBV18 and TRBJ2-3; D call uncertain. The CDR3 has 12 residues. With 5 bases removed from V and 0 bases from J, the gap between germline ends came to 3 bases. Germline CDR1 reads KGHSH; CDR2 reads LQKENI. Here the CDR3 DNA reads TGTGCCAGCTCATCCAGCACAGATACGCAGTATTTT. Translated, it gives CASSSSTDTQYF.

The chain has TRBV9 and TRBJ2-7; 9 nucleotides match TRBD1. V lost 0 bases to trimming and J lost 1 base; unmatched junction nucleotides: 11. Germline loops: CDR1 SGDLS, CDR2 YYNGEE. The CDR3 has 18 residues. The CDR3 DNA is TGTGCCAGCAGCGTAGAATCCTTGGGCGGGACAGGGTCCTACGAGCAGTACTTC. Translated: CASSVESLGGTGSYEQYF.

This clone has a handful of counts. The V call is TRBV19, the J call TRBJ1-3; 8 bases align to TRBD1. The trim removed 4 bases at V and 2 bases at J, leaving 4 bases unmatched. Per germline, CDR1 LNHDA and CDR2 SQIVND (reference sequence). The CDR3 length is 15 residues. CDR3 loop: CASSTSTGAGNTIYF. CDR3 bases: TGTGCCAGTAGTACCTCGACAGGGGCTGGAAACACCATATATTTT.

The chain employs TRBV5-1 and TRBJ1-2; the D is unclear. This CDR3 is built from 13 residues. CDR1 and CDR2 from the germline V gene are SGHRS and YFSETQ. V lost 0 bases, J lost 8 bases, and 11 bases lay in between. The CDR3 region has the DNA TGCGCCAGCAGCTTGGTCTCTCCTGGCGGCTACACCTTC. This sequence encodes CASSLVSPGGYTF.

The chain recombines TRBV23-1 with TRBJ1-5; maybe TRBD1 (5 bases). TRBV23-1 is given ORF status, its function remaining uncertain. The CDR3 is 13 amino acids. Between the trimmed V and J ends, which lost 9 bases and 11 bases, there was a span of 20 bases. CDR3 sequence: CARDWGVGGAQHF. The CDR3 DNA follows: TGCGCCAGAGATTGGGGAGTCGGGGGGGCCCAGCATTTT.

The V call is TRBV2, the J call TRBJ2-3; D uncertain. Germline V gene sequence: CDR1 SNHLY, CDR2 FYNNEI. Between the trimmed V and J ends, which lost 7 bases and 7 bases, there was a span of 12 bases. This CDR3 region has 12 residues. The CDR3 here is CASKPSSYTQYF. The CDR3 nucleotides are TGTGCCAGCAAACCGTCCTCTTATACGCAGTATTTT.

As regards this clone: The missing conserved phenylalanine or tryptophan at the end of this CDR3 makes a read error likely. This chain connects TRBV6-1 to TRBJ2-7; D might be TRBD2 (5 bases). Germline V gene data show CDR1 as MNHNS and CDR2 as SASEGT. The CDR3 runs 13 residues. The V gene lost 6 bases and the J gene lost 4 bases, with 13 bases spanning the gap. As DNA, the CDR3 is TGTGCCAGCAGGCTTACTAGACTTTACGAGCAGTACCTC. It specifies CASRLTRLYEQYL.

This clone was observed a few times. The J gene is TRBJ2-2, the V gene TRBV13; D gene uncertain. Deletions cut 5 bases from V and 4 bases from J, with 5 bases between. The CDR3 sequence is 12 residues long. Germline V lookup: CDR1 PRHDT, CDR2 FYEKMQ (reference sequence). The CDR3 nucleotides are TGTGCCAGCAGCCCCCCCACCGGGGAGCTGTTTTTT. Translating it yields CASSPPTGELFF.

Relative to its sample, this clone is medium-sized. The chain couples TRBV2 to TRBJ1-2; D call uncertain. Germline V gives CDR1 SNHLY, CDR2 FYNNEI. The CDR3 is 15 residues long. Trimming took off 2 bases at V and 1 base at J, with 11 bases between the two ends. The CDR3 DNA sequence: TGTGCCAGCAGTGAAAACCAGTGGAATAACTATGGCTACACCTTC. It encodes CASSENQWNNYGYTF.

For this clone: At one end, the junction sequence differs from germline, possibly due to a read error. The genes are TRBV7-7 and TRBJ2-3, with 9 bases fitting TRBD2. The CDR3 is 17 amino acids. The germline CDR1 and CDR2 sequences are SSHAT and FNYEAQ (reference sequence). CDR3 nucleotide sequence: TGTGCTAGCAGGGACGGAGGACTAGCGAATCACACAGATACGCAGTATTTT. Residues: CASRDGGLANHTDTQYF.

V and J are TRBV30 and TRBJ1-3; D not resolved. The CDR3 has 16 residues. V lost 2 bases and J 0 bases, leaving 14 bases between the germline ends. CDR1 and CDR2 (germline): GTSNPN, SVGIG (reference sequence). CDR3 loop: CAWSQILQNSGNTIYF. The CDR3 coding sequence is TGTGCCTGGAGTCAGATATTGCAAAACTCTGGAAACACCATATATTTT.

The chain links TRBV5-1 to TRBJ1-1; no definite D call. The germline V gene encodes CDR1 SGHRS and CDR2 YFSETQ. This CDR3 comprises 14 residues. V gave up 3 bases and J gave up 0 bases, with 9 bases separating them. The CDR3 DNA sequence: TGCGCCAGCAGCTCGGTAACGCTGAACACTGAAGCTTTCTTT. Its protein product is CASSSVTLNTEAFF.

This clone appeared once. The gene calls are TRBV6-6 and TRBJ2-5; D is unclear. The length of the CDR3 is 12 residues. Germline values: CDR1 MNHNY, CDR2 SVGAGI (reference sequence). Deletions cut 5 bases from V and 0 bases from J, with 4 bases between. CDR3 protein: CASSRYQETQYF. The CDR3 nucleotides read TGTGCCAGCAGTCGATACCAAGAGACCCAGTACTTC.

This clone has a handful of counts. The chain is built from TRBV4-1 and TRBJ1-6; D is unresolved. Trimming took 2 bases from V and 5 from J, leaving 7 bases between them. The germline gives CDR1 MGHRA, CDR2 YSYEKL. CDR3 length: 14 residues. Here the CDR3 reads CASSQPGNNSPLHF. Here the CDR3 DNA reads TGCGCCAGCAGCCAACCCGGGAATAATTCACCCCTCCACTTT.

The gene calls are TRBV5-1 and TRBJ2-2; tentatively, D is TRBD1 (5 bases). V dropped 0 bases and J dropped 3 bases, with 12 bases sitting between them. The CDR3 is 16 amino acids. From germline, CDR1 is SGHRS and CDR2 YFSETQ. The DNA of the CDR3 is TGCGCCAGCAGCTTGGCAGGGCTGATCCACACCGGGGAGCTGTTTTTT. Protein: CASSLAGLIHTGELFF.

V gene TRBV18 combines with J gene TRBJ1-2; TRBD1 matches 9 bases. Germline-derived CDR1 and CDR2 are KGHSH and LQKENI. CDR3 length: 15 amino acids. Losses at the gene ends were 6 bases for V and 4 bases for J; bases not matched to a gene: 9. For the CDR3, the DNA is TGTGCCAGCTCCCTCCGGGACAGGGTCTCCTATGGCTACACCTTC. As protein: CASSLRDRVSYGYTF. Full variable domain (rest looked up from reference TRBV18 and TRBJ1-2): NAGVMQNPRHLVRRRGQEARLRCSPMKGHSHVYWYRQLPEEGLKFMVYLQKENIIDESGMPKERFSAEFPKEGPSILRIQQVVRGDSAAYFCASSLRDRVSYGYTFGSGTRLTVV.

The rearrangement joins TRBV18 to TRBJ1-1; no reliable D call. V dropped 6 bases and J dropped 0 bases, with 14 bases sitting between them. The CDR3 is 15 amino acids. Germline loops: CDR1 KGHSH, CDR2 LQKENI. The CDR3 loop is CASSYQAGMNTEAFF. The CDR3 nucleotides read TGTGCCAGCTCTTATCAGGCCGGGATGAACACTGAAGCTTTCTTT.